This T cell receptor (beta chain) came from a study of T cell repertoires in cytomegalovirus infection. Study details: Well-studied HLA-B-restricted CMV epitopes were used in the study alongside recently identified HLA-C-restricted ones.

A single record per CDR3 protein comes from TCRdb applying MiXCR to the reads. This table has approximately 120,000 distinct CDR3 sequences, 25% to 35% appearing once. Study results and limitations: The study identified carriers of CMV plus the relevant HLA from cumulative public TCR beta family frequency.

To note about this clonotype: What it binds is unknown.

The CDR3 covers 16 residues. V lost 6 bases and J 7 bases, leaving 19 bases between the germline ends. The germline V gene encodes CDR1 MNHEY and CDR2 SVGEGT. The material sequenced was CD8+ T cells from cultured PBMCs, taken from culture after CMV antigen stimulation. The chain uses TRBV6-2 or TRBV6-3 and TRBJ1-6; possible D gene TRBD1, 5 bases. The sequence was obtained from a human donor in good health (CMV status not recorded). Some clones in this sample may be carry-over from other donors' samples. This CDR3 is CASSSAWGFENSPLHF. DNA for the CDR3: TGTGCCAGCAGCTCCGCTTGGGGCTTTGAGAATTCACCCCTCCACTTT.